This TCR beta chain is from a study of neoadjuvant anti-PD-1 for oral cavity cancer. Study-wide findings and caveats: PBMC Gini-index clonality exceeded responders' in non-responders post-nivolumab.

CDR1 and CDR2 from the germline V gene are MNHEY and SMNVEV (reference sequence). V shed 3 bases, J shed 8 bases, and the junction held 9 bases outside the gene matches. This CDR3 region has 15 residues. The method was immunoSEQ multiplex PCR; TCRdb's version includes in-frame clones alone and lacks a portion of them. Of tens of thousands of clones listed, more than 60% are singletons. A remark on this clone: What it binds is unknown.

The genes are TRBV27 and TRBJ1-4, with TRBD1 identical over 7 bases. The material sequenced was PBMCs, taken before nivolumab (anti-PD-1) treatment. The sequence was obtained from a person aged 35-79 years with oral cavity squamous cell carcinoma. Here the CDR3 DNA reads TGTGCCAGCAGTTTGCAGACAGGGAGGGAAGAAAAACTGTTTTTT. Encoded protein: CASSLQTGREEKLFF.